This TCR beta chain was retrieved from a study of shared clonotypes between healthy human individuals. This table comes from immunoSEQ multiplex PCR, and its TCRdb copy is limited to in-frame clones, with some not included. The sample yields around 2.1 million clones, about 93% seen once. Whole-study findings and limits: Owing to a small donor count, the genetic and exposure-history diversity represented was limited.

On this clone: Its cognate antigen is unknown.

CD45RO negativity and positive selection for CCR7 defined naive CD8 cells, a population that excluded terminally differentiated effector memory CD45RA+ cells. The TCR was taken from a man aged 18-30 years in good health. Some clones in this sample may be carry-over from other donors' samples. Sequencing was carried out using naive CD8+ T cells from PBMCs.

CDR3 in amino acids: CASSFLSTQGNEQFF. Written as DNA, the CDR3 is TGTGCCAGCAGTTTTCTCTCGACTCAGGGTAATGAGCAGTTCTTC. V is TRBV27 and J is TRBJ2-1, with D possibly TRBD1 on 5 matching bases. The V end lost 3 bases, the J end lost 7 bases, and 16 bases lay between the germline ends. CDR1 and CDR2 (germline): MNHEY, SMNVEV (reference sequence). This CDR3 comprises 15 residues.